The present T cell receptor beta chain was sequenced within a study of blood T cell repertoires in COVID-19. Across the whole study: There were acute and convalescent COVID-19 samples, and they came from the United States, Italy and Spain. In each case, the material was cDNA or gDNA derived from T cells, B-cell-depleted T cells, or PBMCs.

In the study's own analysis: The authors estimated nucleated cell counts from reference gene primer amplification. Repertoires were generated with immunoSEQ multiplex PCR, while TCRdb's copy carries only in-frame clones and drops some. V, J and clone size were drawn from that table, and D and trimming were deduced from the DNA. This table holds 65,000 to 90,000 clones, about four fifths found once. Trimming pared 8 bases from V and 3 bases from J, leaving 14 bases between. The CDR3 runs to 13 residues. Germline-derived CDR1 and CDR2 are LNHDA and SQIVND (reference sequence). This clonotype was obtained from a man aged 55 to 70 with acute or convalescent COVID-19. V and J are TRBV19 and TRBJ2-7; maybe TRBD2 (6 bases). Material for sequencing was peripheral blood. CDR3 protein: CASGLPGGYEQYF. CDR3 nucleotide sequence: TGTGCCAGTGGCCTTCCCGGGGGCTACGAGCAGTACTTC.